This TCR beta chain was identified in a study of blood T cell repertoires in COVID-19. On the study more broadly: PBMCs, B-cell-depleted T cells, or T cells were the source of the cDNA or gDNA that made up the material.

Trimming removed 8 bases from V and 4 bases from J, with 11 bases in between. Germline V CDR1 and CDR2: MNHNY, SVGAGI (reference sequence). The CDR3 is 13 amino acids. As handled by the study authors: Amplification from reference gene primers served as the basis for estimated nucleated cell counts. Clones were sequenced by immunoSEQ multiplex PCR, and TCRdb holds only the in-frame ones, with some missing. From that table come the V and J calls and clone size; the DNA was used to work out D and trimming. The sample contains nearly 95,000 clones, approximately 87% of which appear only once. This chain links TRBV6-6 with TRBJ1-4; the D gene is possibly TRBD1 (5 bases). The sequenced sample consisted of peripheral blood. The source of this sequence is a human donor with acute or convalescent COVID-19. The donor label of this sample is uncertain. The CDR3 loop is CASGGAHNEKLFF. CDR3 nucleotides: TGTGCCAGCGGCGGGGCCCATAATGAAAAACTGTTTTTT.